The 15 T cell receptor beta chains in this list originate from one sample, sequenced in a study of T-cell reconstitution after alpha-beta-depleted transplantation in children. Unique molecular identifiers were used to barcode this TCRbeta library. MiXCR, applied by TCRdb to the PCR reads, yields one record per CDR3 protein. The sample carries fewer than 550,000 distinct CDR3 sequences, around 9.9% recorded once. The material sequenced was PBMCs from the stem cell graft donor, taken from the stem cell graft. The receptors originated from a human donor who donated a stem cell graft to a child with acute myeloid leukemia.

In its sample, this clonotype was seen many times. The chain combines TRBV2 with TRBJ1-1; D is possibly TRBD1 (5 bases). Germline V gives CDR1 SNHLY, CDR2 FYNNEI. Trimming took 10 bases from V and 8 from J, leaving 17 bases between them. The CDR3 sequence is 12 residues long. Here the CDR3 DNA reads TGTGCCACCAGGGATCAACGGGCCGAAGCTTTCTTT. Residues: CATRDQRAEAFF.

Written as DNA, the CDR3 is TGCAGTGCTAGAGATTCCTTCAGGGTTGTAGAGACCCAGTACTTC. Translating gives CSARDSFRVVETQYF. The chain uses TRBV20-1 and TRBJ2-5; TRBD1 is a possible D gene (5 bases). The CDR3 has 15 amino acids. Between the trimmed V and J ends, which lost 0 bases and 4 bases, there was a span of 15 bases. CDR1 is DFQATT, CDR2 SNEGSKA, per germline (reference sequence).

The chain employs TRBV20-1 and TRBJ2-3; 8 bases line up with TRBD2. In germline, CDR1 is DFQATT, CDR2 SNEGSKA (reference sequence). The CDR3 length is 12 residues. The J segment lost 10 bases and the V segment lost 4 bases, leaving 7 bases of the junction unmatched. The CDR3 reads CSAKRETGAQYF. The CDR3 coding sequence is TGCAGTGCTAAGCGGGAGACCGGGGCGCAGTATTTT.

The rearrangement joins TRBV29-1 to TRBJ1-2, with a possible D match to TRBD1 (6 bases). Germline V gene data show CDR1 as SQVTM and CDR2 as ANQGSEA. CDR3 size: 11 residues. The V and J ends lost 7 bases and 8 bases respectively, with 14 bases between them. CDR3 nucleotides: TGCAGCGGGAACACAGGGTTGGGCTACACCTTC. Its translation: CSGNTGLGYTF.

This clonotype came up a few times. The DNA for the CDR3 is TGTGCCAGCTCAGATCTTGGTTCTAATTCACCCCTCCACTTT. Translation gives CASSDLGSNSPLHF. The genes are TRBV18 and TRBJ1-6; D is uncertain. Trimming stripped 5 bases from V and 6 bases from J, with 11 bases between. The CDR3 runs 14 residues. CDR1 and CDR2 (germline): KGHSH, LQKENI. The whole variable domain, filled in from reference TRBV18 and TRBJ1-6, reads NAGVMQNPRHLVRRRGQEARLRCSPMKGHSHVYWYRQLPEEGLKFMVYLQKENIIDESGMPKERFSAEFPKEGPSILRIQQVVRGDSAAYFCASSDLGSNSPLHFGNGTRLTVT.

The chain has TRBV4-2 and TRBJ2-3, with TRBD2 matching 9 bases. The length of the CDR3 is 18 residues. The ends lost 1 base at V and 0 bases at J; junction bases unmatched: 8. Germline loops: CDR1 LGHNA, CDR2 YNFKEQ. The DNA of the CDR3 is TGTGCCAGCAGCCAAGCAACCGCTAGCGGGACTAGCACAGATACGCAGTATTTT. Protein product: CASSQATASGTSTDTQYF.

This clonotype appeared a few times. J is TRBJ2-5 and V is TRBV5-1; 13 bases are shared with TRBD2. This CDR3 has 17 residues. Germline V gives CDR1 SGHRS, CDR2 YFSETQ. The V and J ends lost 4 bases and 5 bases, in that order; junction bases with no gene match: 11. In nucleotides, the CDR3 is TGCGCCAGCAGCCCCGGACTAGCGGGAGAGGCGAGGGAGACCCAGTACTTC. As protein: CASSPGLAGEARETQYF. Full variable domain (outside the CDR3, taken from reference TRBV5-1 and TRBJ2-5): KAGVTQTPRYLIKTRGQQVTLSCSPISGHRSVSWYQQTPGQGLQFLFEYFSETQRNKGNFPGRFSGRQFSNSRSEMNVSTLELGDSALYLCASSPGLAGEARETQYFGPGTRLLVL.

CDR3 in amino acids: CAWRTIGGHEQFF. As DNA, the CDR3 is TGTGCCTGGAGAACCATCGGGGGGCATGAGCAGTTCTTC. The genes are TRBV30 and TRBJ2-1; TRBD2 might be the D (7 bases). V was pared by 3 bases and J by 8 bases, with 14 bases between. Per the germline V gene, CDR1 is GTSNPN and CDR2 is SVGIG (reference sequence). The CDR3 loop spans 13 amino acids.

This clonotype was found a few times. The chain couples TRBV7-2 to TRBJ2-7; D is possibly TRBD2 (7 bases). The germline V gene has CDR1 SGHTA and CDR2 FQGNSA. V was clipped by 1 base and J by 7 bases, with 20 bases between them. The CDR3 runs 16 residues. The CDR3 region is CASSLGGGLHRGEQYV. CDR3 coding DNA: TGTGCCAGCAGCTTAGGGGGGGGGCTCCATCGGGGGGAGCAGTACGTC.

This clonotype was seen repeatedly, ten times or more. The genes are TRBV10-3 and TRBJ2-7; perhaps TRBD2 as D (6 bases). The CDR3 runs 15 residues. Germline V CDR1 and CDR2: ENHRY, SYGVKD. Trimming cost V 0 bases and J 3 bases, with 12 bases left between them. The CDR3 DNA reads TGTGCCATCAGTGAGTCTCAGGGCGGGATCTACGAGCAGTACTTC. Its translation is CAISESQGGIYEQYF.

This clonotype was found a few times. This sequence joins TRBV25-1 and TRBJ2-1; 8 bases agree with TRBD2. J lost 0 bases, V lost 6 bases, and 7 bases had no gene match. Germline V lookup: CDR1 MGHDK, CDR2 SYGVNS. The CDR3 covers 16 residues. The CDR3 sequence is CASRDSGVSSYNEQFF. The DNA of the CDR3 is TGTGCCAGCAGGGATAGCGGGGTAAGCTCCTACAATGAGCAGTTCTTC. Variable domain in full (rest from reference TRBV25-1 and TRBJ2-1): EADIYQTPRYLVIGTGKKITLECSQTMGHDKMYWYQQDPGMELHLIHYSYGVNSTEKGDLSSESTVSRIRTEHFPLTLESARPSHTSQYLCASRDSGVSSYNEQFFGPGTRLTVL.

The table lists this clonotype with a few counts. The J gene is TRBJ2-1, the V gene TRBV2, with 14 bases lining up with TRBD2. There are 20 residues in the CDR3. Germline CDR1 and CDR2: SNHLY and FYNNEI. J lost 0 bases, V lost 2 bases, and 9 bases had no gene match. CDR3 amino acids: CASSERRGLAGALSYNEQFF. The CDR3 nucleotides are TGTGCCAGCAGTGAAAGAAGGGGACTAGCGGGAGCGCTCTCCTACAATGAGCAGTTCTTC. Full variable domain (remainder filled in from reference TRBV2 and TRBJ2-1): EPEVTQTPSHQVTQMGQEVILRCVPISNHLYFYWYRQILGQKVEFLVSFYNNEISEKSEIFDDQFSVERPDGSNFTLKIRSTKLEDSAMYFCASSERRGLAGALSYNEQFFGPGTRLTVL.

In its sample, this clonotype was seen a few times. The V and J genes are TRBV12-3 or TRBV12-4 and TRBJ1-1; the D gene is possibly TRBD1 (5 bases). V lost 7 bases, J lost 5 bases, and 11 bases lay in between. The CDR3 loop spans 12 amino acids. The CDR3 DNA reads as TGTGCCAGCAACGACGGGGGGACTGAAGCTTTCTTT. Its protein is CASNDGGTEAFF.

This clonotype was observed a handful of times. V and J are TRBV4-2 and TRBJ1-1, with 8 bases aligning to TRBD1. This CDR3 region has 18 residues. Germline-derived CDR1 and CDR2 are LGHNA and YNFKEQ. V shed 4 bases and J 1 base; nucleotides not matched to a gene: 14. CDR3 residues: CASSLDGQGASGNTEAFF. The CDR3 DNA sequence: TGTGCCAGCAGCCTCGACGGGCAGGGGGCATCGGGGAACACTGAAGCTTTCTTT.

This clonotype was detected a few times. This chain links TRBV4-2 with TRBJ2-5; D gene uncertain. Trimming took off 1 base at V and 2 bases at J, with 14 bases between the two ends. CDR1 is LGHNA and CDR2 is YNFKEQ in the germline V gene. The CDR3 consists of 16 residues. The CDR3 sequence is CASSQGMQQIQETQYF. The CDR3, as DNA: TGTGCCAGCAGCCAAGGTATGCAGCAAATACAAGAGACCCAGTACTTC.